The following is a T cell receptor beta chain sequence with its context. This sample is part of a study of blood T cell repertoires in COVID-19. From germline, CDR1 is MNHEY and CDR2 SVGAGI. The CDR3 consists of 14 residues. With V trimmed by 6 bases and J by 6 bases, 10 bases remained unmatched. Only in-frame clones appear in the TCRdb table, and some are missing; sequencing was by immunoSEQ multiplex PCR. The sample records 55,000 to 80,000 clones, roughly 86% being singletons. The TCR sequence derives from a man aged 50 to 59 with acute or convalescent COVID-19. The V call is TRBV6-5, the J call TRBJ1-1; 7 bases are a match to TRBD1. The specimen sequenced was peripheral blood. CDR3 amino acids: CASRFDRVSAEAFF. DNA of the CDR3: TGTGCCAGCAGGTTCGACAGGGTGTCCGCTGAAGCTTTCTTT.